This T cell receptor beta chain was observed in a study of CD8+CD57+ T cells in acquired aplastic anemia. The overall study: DNA per sorted CD4+ or CD8+ sample ranged about 0.19 to 30 ug, averaging 3.2 ug.

V lost 6 bases to trimming and J lost 5 bases, with 16 bases between them. The CDR3 contains 14 residues. The V gene's germline CDR1 is SEHNR and CDR2 FQNEAQ (reference sequence). By flow cytometry, patients selected for sequencing had shown an expansion of CD8+CD57+ cells. Both TCR beta VDJ combination and CDR3 sequence profiling were carried out. Genomic DNA was the template for this profiling. Each CDR3 protein is one row after TCRdb ran MiXCR on the reads. The profile covers roughly 93,000 distinct CDR3 sequences, with 55% to 75% appearing a single time and 50% to 70% taken by the ten largest. The material sequenced was sorted CD4+, CD8+, or CD8+CD57+ T cells (not recorded which) from PBMCs. This rearrangement joins TRBV7-9 to TRBJ2-5; D might be TRBD1 or TRBD2, each matching 5 bases. This sequence originates from a human donor with aplastic anemia. The CDR3 protein is CASRHRGPRETQYF. The CDR3 DNA is TGTGCCAGCAGACACCGGGGCCCCCGGGAGACCCAGTACTTC.